This section outlines one T cell receptor (beta chain) sequence together with its context. Its target is unknown. The data originate from a study of T cells in localized non-small cell lung cancer. Regarding the study as a whole: Detection in adjacent lung was observed for a median about 56 of the top 100 tumor clones.

CDR3 size: 15 residues. Deletions cut 1 base from V and 2 bases from J, with 12 bases between. Germline assignment: CDR1 LNHDA and CDR2 SQIVND (reference sequence). Assay used: immunoSEQ multiplex PCR; TCRdb lists only in-frame clones, some missing. There are about 79,000 clones in the sample; almost 85% occur only once, and less than 15% lies in the top ten. The specimen comprised peripheral blood, sampled before any cancer treatment. The receptor was derived from a female donor over 55 with stage I lung adenocarcinoma. V gene TRBV19 combines with J gene TRBJ2-7; D is perhaps TRBD1 (5 bases). Here the CDR3 reads CASSIAGSGTYEQYF. DNA of the CDR3: TGTGCCAGTAGTATAGCAGGGTCGGGTACCTACGAGCAGTACTTC. Based on the CDR3 plus reference TRBV19 and TRBJ2-7, the full variable domain is DGGITQSPKYLFRKEGQNVTLSCEQNLNHDAMYWYRQDPGQGLRLIYYSQIVNDFQKGDIAEGYSVSREKKESFPLTVTSAQKNPTAFYLCASSIAGSGTYEQYFGPGTRLTVT.